These 30 T cell receptor beta chains were sequenced from one sample in a study of blood T cell repertoires in COVID-19. Assay: immunoSEQ multiplex PCR; the TCRdb copy retains only in-frame clones and omits some. Counted here are under 75,000 clones, 88% occurring once; the ten biggest clones make up less than 4.5%. The sample taken for sequencing was peripheral blood. Receptors were obtained from a man aged 45-65 years with active COVID-19.

This clone showed up just once. This chain joins TRBV2 and TRBJ2-3; unclear D gene. CDR1 is SNHLY, CDR2 FYNNEI, per germline. The CDR3 sequence is 13 residues long. V was cut by 7 bases and J by 6 bases, with 14 bases left in between. CDR3 nucleotides: TGTGCCAGCAAGAATCCCTCTCAGGATACGCAGTATTTT. This codes for CASKNPSQDTQYF.

The gene calls are TRBV5-4 and TRBJ2-3, with 8 bases aligning to TRBD2. This CDR3 is built from 15 residues. Germline loops: CDR1 SGHNT, CDR2 YYREEE (reference sequence). After removal of 6 bases from V and 0 bases from J, the junction contained 6 bases not matched to a gene. CDR3: CASTPGGGSTDTQYF. The CDR3 DNA follows: TGTGCCAGCACCCCGGGCGGGGGGAGCACAGATACGCAGTATTTT.

The rearrangement joins TRBV24-1 to TRBJ1-6, with D possibly TRBD1 on 5 matching bases. Per germline, CDR1 KGHDR and CDR2 SFDVKD. V was pared by 6 bases and J by 3 bases, with 17 bases between. The CDR3 covers 17 residues. This chain's CDR3 is CATSKGQQAHYNSPLHF. The CDR3 DNA is TGTGCCACCAGTAAGGGCCAACAGGCCCACTATAATTCACCCCTCCACTTT.

The rearrangement uses TRBV18 and TRBJ1-2, with 7 bases aligning to TRBD1. Germline V CDR1 and CDR2: KGHSH, LQKENI. J was trimmed by 4 bases and V by 4 bases; bases with no gene match: 18. CDR3 length equals 18 residues. The CDR3 DNA follows: TGTGCCAGCTCACGCCCGTTACCTGACAGGGATCGGGGCTATGGCTACACCTTC. This encodes CASSRPLPDRDRGYGYTF.

The chain uses TRBV13 and TRBJ2-5; 8 bases fit TRBD1. From germline, CDR1 is PRHDT and CDR2 FYEKMQ (reference sequence). The V and J ends lost 4 bases and 3 bases, in that order; junction bases with no gene match: 7. The CDR3 covers 15 residues. The CDR3 nucleotides read TGTGCCAGCAGCTGGCGGATACAGGGGGAAGAGACCCAGTACTTC. Protein: CASSWRIQGEETQYF.

This clone has a handful of counts. The chain carries TRBV4-2 and TRBJ2-2; 8 bases match TRBD2. Trimming took 0 bases from V and 4 from J; bases not matched to a gene: 10. CDR3 length: 18 residues. CDR1 LGHNA and CDR2 YNFKEQ come from the germline V gene. CDR3 protein: CASSQDFGTSARTGELFF. DNA of the CDR3: TGTGCCAGCAGCCAAGATTTCGGGACTAGTGCTCGCACCGGGGAGCTGTTTTTT.

The genes are TRBV7-2 and TRBJ1-5; 9 nucleotides align to TRBD1. This CDR3 spans 13 amino acids. Trimming took 8 bases from V and 6 from J; bases not matched to a gene: 5. Germline V lookup: CDR1 SGHTA, CDR2 FQGNSA. CDR3 residues: CASRQGESQPQHF. CDR3 in DNA: TGTGCCAGCCGACAGGGGGAAAGTCAGCCCCAGCATTTT.

The chain is built from TRBV2 and TRBJ1-3, with TRBD1 identical over 9 bases. V shed 8 bases and J 3 bases; nucleotides not matched to a gene: 5. Germline CDR1 is SNHLY and CDR2 is FYNNEI. The CDR3 loop spans 14 amino acids. The CDR3 region has the DNA TGTGCCAGCGGTTGGGACAGGGTTGGAAACACCATATATTTT. It translates to CASGWDRVGNTIYF.

The rearrangement joins TRBV6-2 or TRBV6-3 to TRBJ2-4, with 9 bases aligning to TRBD1. Losses at the gene ends were 6 bases for V and 4 bases for J; bases not matched to a gene: 7. CDR1 is MNHEY and CDR2 is SVGEGT in the germline V gene. The CDR3 sequence is 15 residues long. CDR3 protein: CASSTAGTGKNIQYF. The CDR3 nucleotides are TGTGCCAGCAGCACCGCCGGGACAGGGAAAAACATTCAGTACTTC.

About this clone itself: Relative to the germline gene, one junction end is altered; a read error may explain this. V usage is TRBV7-2 and J usage is TRBJ2-2; TRBD2 aligns across 8 bases. The V gene's germline CDR1 is SGHTA and CDR2 FQGNSA. The CDR3 is 18 amino acids. CDR3 residues: CASSLAGLGRGRTGELFF. Here the CDR3 DNA reads TGTGCCAGCAGTTTAGCGGGGCTGGGAAGGGGTAGGACCGGGGAGCTGTTTTTT.

The rearrangement links TRBV7-2 to TRBJ2-3, with D possibly TRBD2 on 5 matching bases. CDR1 and CDR2 from the germline V gene are SGHTA and FQGNSA. The CDR3 is made up of 11 amino acids. The V gene lost 5 bases and the J gene lost 5 bases, with 5 bases spanning the gap. CDR3 residues: CASSREDTQYF. The CDR3 bases are TGTGCCAGCAGCCGGGAAGATACGCAGTATTTT.

This chain joins TRBV7-8 and TRBJ2-4, with 9 bases lining up with TRBD2. Germline V lookup: CDR1 SGHVS, CDR2 FQNEAQ. Trimming removed 2 bases from V and 6 bases from J; junction bases left unmatched: 11. This CDR3 has 17 residues. The CDR3 protein is CASSLMSVGLAGNIQYF. The CDR3, as DNA: TGTGCCAGCAGCTTAATGTCGGTGGGACTAGCCGGAAACATTCAGTACTTC.

The V call is TRBV25-1, the J call TRBJ2-3, with D perhaps TRBD2 (5 bases). V was trimmed by 4 bases and J by 2 bases, leaving 10 bases between them. The CDR3 spans 14 residues. Germline assignment: CDR1 MGHDK and CDR2 SYGVNS. The CDR3 spells CASSGGLTTDTQYF. Here the CDR3 DNA reads TGTGCCAGCAGTGGAGGACTTACCACAGATACGCAGTATTTT.

The CDR3 region is CASSLLGTSTDTQYF. The CDR3 coding sequence is TGCGCCAGCAGCTTGTTGGGGACTAGCACAGATACGCAGTATTTT. This rearrangement joins TRBV5-1 to TRBJ2-3; TRBD2 might be the D (6 bases). V shed 1 base and J shed 0 bases, with 9 bases lying between them. This CDR3 spans 15 amino acids. CDR1 and CDR2 (germline): SGHRS, YFSETQ.

As DNA, the CDR3 is TGTGCCTGGAGCCCCCCGGGGGGAGTCTACAATGAGCAGTTCTTC. It codes for CAWSPPGGVYNEQFF. The chain links TRBV30 to TRBJ2-1; TRBD2 matches 7 bases. J lost 3 bases, V lost 3 bases, and 8 bases had no gene match. Germline loops: CDR1 GTSNPN, CDR2 SVGIG (reference sequence). CDR3 size: 15 residues.

This chain links TRBV7-9 with TRBJ2-7; 10 bases align to TRBD2. CDR1 and CDR2 from the germline V gene are SEHNR and FQNEAQ (reference sequence). V shed 4 bases, J shed 6 bases, and the junction held 12 bases outside the gene matches. There are 16 residues in the CDR3. CDR3 amino acids: CASSSNLAGVFGEQYF. The CDR3 DNA sequence: TGTGCCAGCAGCTCTAACCTAGCGGGGGTTTTCGGCGAGCAGTACTTC.

The chain combines TRBV18 with TRBJ2-1; TRBD1 matches 8 bases. This CDR3 comprises 18 residues. The J segment lost 8 bases and the V segment lost 3 bases, leaving 18 bases of the junction unmatched. Germline values: CDR1 KGHSH, CDR2 LQKENI. CDR3 region: CASSPWSKGGTGSYEQFF. In DNA, the CDR3 is TGTGCCAGCTCACCTTGGTCGAAAGGTGGGACAGGTTCGTATGAGCAGTTCTTC.

Of note for this clone: The identical CDR3 is also encoded by other nucleotide sequences in the sample. The chain has TRBV9 and TRBJ2-7, with 11 bases aligning to TRBD1. Trimming took 0 bases from V and 3 from J; bases not matched to a gene: 2. Germline lookup yields CDR1 SGDLS and CDR2 YYNGEE. CDR3 length: 15 amino acids. The CDR3 protein is CASSVGTGGLYEQYF. In nucleotides, the CDR3 is TGTGCCAGCAGCGTAGGGACAGGGGGCCTCTACGAGCAGTACTTC.

This rearrangement joins TRBV7-3 to TRBJ2-3; D uncertain. V was pared by 0 bases and J by 8 bases, with 9 bases between. This CDR3 region has 13 residues. Germline V gene data show CDR1 as SGHTA and CDR2 as FQGTGA. CDR3 DNA: TGTGCCAGCAGCTTAACCCCCCAGGCTACGCAGTATTTT. Its translation: CASSLTPQATQYF. Full variable domain (outside the CDR3, taken from reference TRBV7-3 and TRBJ2-3): GAGVSQTPSNKVTEKGKYVELRCDPISGHTALYWYRQSLGQGPEFLIYFQGTGAADDSGLPNDRFFAVRPEGSVSTLKIQRTERGDSAVYLCASSLTPQATQYFGPGTRLTVL.

There are many counts of this clone. The CDR3 DNA sequence: TGTGCCAGCTCACCAAGAACGATAGCGGCAGGGGAGGGGCAGTACTTC. Translating gives CASSPRTIAAGEGQYF. This chain joins TRBV18 and TRBJ2-7, with D possibly TRBD2 on 7 matching bases. The V gene's germline CDR1 is KGHSH and CDR2 LQKENI. Trimming removed 2 bases at V and 9 bases at J, with 23 bases between. The CDR3 consists of 16 residues.

The J gene is TRBJ2-1, the V gene TRBV29-1; 8 nucleotides match TRBD2. The J segment lost 9 bases and the V segment lost 8 bases, leaving 12 bases of the junction unmatched. Germline assignment: CDR1 SQVTM and CDR2 ANQGSEA. The CDR3 extends over 13 amino acids. The CDR3: CSSRLASLTEQFF. CDR3 nucleotide sequence: TGCAGCTCCAGACTAGCGTCTCTAACTGAGCAGTTCTTC.

The genes are TRBV6-6 and TRBJ2-3, with 9 positions matching TRBD1. Germline V gene data show CDR1 as MNHNY and CDR2 as SVGAGI (reference sequence). This CDR3 has 15 amino acids. V lost 6 bases to trimming and J lost 1 base; unmatched junction nucleotides: 5. The CDR3 here is CASSLGQGGTDTQYF. Here the CDR3 DNA reads TGTGCCAGCAGCCTGGGACAGGGAGGCACAGATACGCAGTATTTT.

The CDR3 is CASTSTGLAFF. The CDR3 DNA sequence: TGTGCCAGCACATCAACAGGGTTAGCTTTCTTT. This chain connects TRBV12-3 or TRBV12-4 to TRBJ1-1; tentative D call: TRBD1 (6 bases). Trimming cost V 7 bases and J 10 bases, with 13 bases left between them. CDR3 length: 11 residues.

This chain connects TRBV7-9 to TRBJ1-2; 11 bases map to TRBD1. V was clipped by 3 bases and J by 9 bases; unmatched bases: 9. Germline V CDR1 and CDR2: SEHNR, FQNEAQ (reference sequence). This CDR3 comprises 15 residues. The CDR3 nucleotides read TGTGCCAGCAGCTTTGCGGACAGGGGGCGTGTTAGCTACACCTTC. It translates to CASSFADRGRVSYTF.

The rearrangement joins TRBV25-1 to TRBJ1-1; TRBD1 matches at 7 bases. This CDR3 is built from 11 residues. Germline CDR1 MGHDK, CDR2 SYGVNS. The trim removed 7 bases at V and 11 bases at J, leaving 7 bases unmatched. This CDR3 reads CASTQTGLAFF. For the CDR3, the DNA is TGTGCCAGCACCCAGACAGGGCTTGCTTTCTTT.

The chain links TRBV7-9 to TRBJ1-5; 8 nucleotides agree with TRBD1. Germline CDR1 is SEHNR and CDR2 is FQNEAQ (reference sequence). V was clipped by 0 bases and J by 6 bases; unmatched bases: 4. The CDR3 is 15 amino acids. CDR3 coding DNA: TGTGCCAGCAGCTTAGCTACAGGGGGTAGTCAGCCCCAGCATTTT. It codes for CASSLATGGSQPQHF. Filled out from reference TRBV7-9 and TRBJ1-5, the complete variable domain reads DTGVSQNPRHKITKRGQNVTFRCDPISEHNRLYWYRQTLGQGPEFLTYFQNEAQLEKSRLLSDRFSAERPKGSFSTLEIQRTEQGDSAMYLCASSLATGGSQPQHFGDGTRLSIL.

The chain uses TRBV2 and TRBJ1-5; D is unclear. Germline V gene data show CDR1 as SNHLY and CDR2 as FYNNEI. This CDR3 has 13 amino acids. Deletions cut 3 bases from V and 10 bases from J, with 13 bases between. Written as DNA, the CDR3 is TGTGCCAGCAGTGACCCCGGGTTCCGCCCCCAGCATTTT. This encodes CASSDPGFRPQHF.

This chain joins TRBV11-2 and TRBJ2-6, with D uncertain. Germline CDR1 and CDR2: SGHAT and FQNNGV. The CDR3 spans 13 residues. The V and J ends lost 5 bases and 1 base respectively, with 3 bases between them. CDR3 loop: CASSTSGANVLTF. CDR3 DNA sequence: TGTGCCAGCAGCACATCTGGGGCCAACGTCCTGACTTTC. Supplemented by reference TRBV11-2 and TRBJ2-6, the full variable domain reads EAGVAQSPRYKIIEKRQSVAFWCNPISGHATLYWYQQILGQGPKLLIQFQNNGVVDDSQLPKDRFSAERLKGVDSTLKIQPAKLEDSAVYLCASSTSGANVLTFGAGSRLTVL.

The chain links TRBV5-4 to TRBJ2-7, with 9 bases matching TRBD1. The CDR3 sequence is 16 residues long. The junction had 6 bases not matched to a gene; V was cut back by 0 bases and J by 2 bases. Germline V lookup: CDR1 SGHNT, CDR2 YYREEE (reference sequence). The CDR3 sequence: CASSLASGTGPYEQYF. Written as DNA, the CDR3 is TGTGCCAGCAGCTTGGCTTCGGGGACAGGGCCCTACGAGCAGTACTTC.

CDR3 loop: CASSLDPSGNEQFF. The CDR3 DNA follows: TGTGCCAGCAGCTTAGATCCTTCGGGGAATGAGCAGTTCTTC. V gene TRBV7-2 combines with J gene TRBJ2-1; D may be TRBD2 (5 bases). V was cut by 1 base and J by 7 bases, with 11 bases left in between. The germline gives CDR1 SGHTA, CDR2 FQGNSA. This CDR3 spans 14 amino acids. Full variable domain (rest looked up from reference TRBV7-2 and TRBJ2-1): GAGVSQSPSNKVTEKGKDVELRCDPISGHTALYWYRQSLGQGLEFLIYFQGNSAPDKSGLPSDRFSAERTGGSVSTLTIQRTQQEDSAVYLCASSLDPSGNEQFFGPGTRLTVL.